The T cell receptor beta chain under discussion was sequenced for a study of cytomegalovirus exposure and HLA in healthy donors (dated by TCRdb to about 2017). Regarding the complete study: According to an earlier analysis of a few hundred of the donors, about 179 million T cells yielded 90 million to 130 million unique TCR beta sequences and around 300 Gb of sequence data. Of the roughly 400 genotyped donors, approximately 83% fell in the genetic ancestry cluster associated with self-reported Caucasian donors. HLA typing covered class I and class II loci at four-digit resolution. Across under 500 genotyped donors of the cohort, an average of approximately 220,000 unique TCR beta nucleotide sequences per donor were sequenced, and approximately 17% of those sequences were non-productive. Donor age, sex, ethnicity and CMV serostatus were collected together with the repertoire data. To predict cytomegalovirus infection status, the study combined high-throughput TCR immunosequencing, statistical association of individual TCRs with disease status, and machine learning. About five DR-DQ haplotypes were treated as single units for association and clustering because of strong linkage in the cohort. The study used immunosequencing to profile the T cell repertoires of approximately 650 subjects and linked those repertoires to cytomegalovirus serostatus. The number of donors typed differed by locus, with roughly 629-640 for A, B, C, DRB1 and DQB1, around 520 for DQA1, under 610 for DPA1, and some 450 for DPB1. Genome-wide SNP genotypes for about 60% of the roughly 700 donors were used in a later genetic analysis, which treated that subset as a discovery cohort. All discovery cohort repertoires had been generated on a single sequencing platform. Rather than drawing on any new phenotypic data, the later analysis identified candidate immune exposures from TCR beta sequences and the way those sequences occurred across donors. In an earlier analysis of more than 550 of the donors, high-throughput TCR beta sequencing was used to judge whether each TCR beta V gene segment behaved as functional or pseudogenic. An early release that covered 640 HLA-typed donors contained around 330 gigabases of sequencing data and some 87 million unique TCR sequences. The study was designed to test whether signatures of past pathogen exposure could be identified by cataloging public T cell receptors. A later analysis re-examined previously published TCR beta repertoires from just over 650 donors and added high-resolution HLA genotyping to investigate patterns of TCR occurrence. In addition to the first cohort of about 650 subjects, a separate validation cohort of 120 different subjects was used.

Turning to this clone: The target of this receptor is not known. No clone much larger than this one lies a single base away; base qualities are absent.

The cohort comprised more than 550 healthy bone marrow donors. At the time of sampling, every cohort member was nominally healthy, though immune exposures that went unrecorded were likely present. The donor tested CMV seropositive and was one of the 289 seropositive cohort members. A peripheral blood sample was collected from each donor, and TCR beta sequencing was performed on peripheral blood mononuclear cells. The Qiagen DNeasy Blood Extraction Kit was used to extract genomic DNA from the blood cell samples. The library was made by the immunoSEQ multiplex PCR assay. A mixture of 60 forward primers for TCR Vbeta segments and 13 reverse primers for TCR Jbeta segments was used in the multiplex PCR. The CDR3 region of rearranged TCR beta genes was amplified from genomic DNA with a multiplex PCR assay. On the Illumina HiSeq System, the amplified TCR beta libraries were sequenced as 87-base-pair reads. As for how the authors treated the data: In a later analysis, 70 million to 95 million unique TCR beta chains were counted across the 500 to 850 repertoires, and around 10 million of these chains were shared by at least two donors. Raw reads were error-corrected and collapsed into unique sequences by a nearest-neighbor algorithm in which closely related sequences were merged to remove PCR and sequencing errors. Alignment of CDR3 sequences to IMGT reference sequences was used to assign V, D and J gene segments. For a sequence to be retained, at least a six-nucleotide match to both a V gene segment and a J gene segment was required. A rearrangement counted as productive if the CDR3 had no stop codons and remained in frame with V and J, and every other rearrangement counted as non-productive. Following IMGT convention, CDR3 was defined as the stretch from the second conserved V-encoded cysteine up to the conserved J-encoded phenylalanine. Sequences without an unambiguous match to a single V gene segment were excluded from the earlier analysis of 450 to 650 of the donors. An earlier analysis of fewer than 750 of the donors classified V segments as functional when productive rearrangements were above 56.7% and as segregating when the standard deviation between donors was above 5%. A statistical classification framework was built for diagnosing cytomegalovirus status from the catalog of TCR beta chain sequences. In a later analysis, V and J genes were assigned by comparing TCR nucleotide sequences against IMGT/GENE-DB human TR gene sequences. A later analysis assigned CDR3 sequences and most-parsimonious VDJ recombination scenarios with the TCRdist pipeline. In a later analysis, each TCR beta chain was defined by its CDR3 amino acid sequence together with its V-gene family, and reads without a unique V-gene family were excluded. To address suspected cross-contamination and a sequencing artifact, a later analysis removed several hundred highly shared, low-generation-probability nucleotide sequences. For each public chain, a later analysis derived a clonal expansion index from normalized ranks of inferred template counts within each repertoire. In a later analysis, generation probabilities were computed using a VDJ recombination model fitted to out-of-frame rearrangements, and the results were checked against IGoR. Hypergeometric tests were used in a later analysis to score TCR-TCR, TCR-HLA and TCR-CMV co-occurrence, with a repertoire-size bias correction applied to the TCR pairs. False discovery rates were estimated in a later analysis by permuting HLA or CMV assignments 20 times. In a later analysis, co-occurring TCRs were grouped with DBSCAN, and TCRdist sequence similarity was added when clustering was performed within HLA-allele-positive subsets. Co-occurrence clustering excluded repertoires with fewer than 30,000 or more than 120,000 public chains, plus five with anomalous nucleotide sharing. The table comes from immuneACCESS by way of TCRdb, which keeps in-frame sequences with V and J called. Part of the clones is missing from these tables; in studies checked, under half for an unresolved V gene and the rest for unknown reasons. V, J and clone size are those of that table, while D and trimming were read from the DNA. The sample table lists 200,000 or so clones, approximately 85% of them with a count of one. 5.5% to 7% of the sample rests with the top ten.

The CDR3, cysteine through phenylalanine, is 15 amino acids long. Of the read, only the CDR3 DNA is kept; its 45 bases are in frame from base 1. For CDR1 and CDR2, the germline V gene lists SGHVS and FQNEAQ. Compared with germline, V lacks 5 bases and J lacks 4 bases; bases without a gene match: 10. Points the paper makes about the study in general: V-gene and J-gene trimming of TCR beta chains was associated with a missense DCLRE1C variant in a later genetic analysis, and the association was replicated in an independent cohort. Linkage disequilibrium might explain the correlated functional status among segregating V segments, but an unknown experimental factor could not be excluded. When HLA alleles, especially DR and DQ, strongly co-occurred, TCR associations were difficult to assign to individual alleles. In a later analysis, HLA-associated TCR beta chains were found to be more clonally expanded and to have lower generation probabilities than equally common non-associated chains. An earlier analysis of around 540 of the donors showed that most TCR beta V segments appeared in productive rearrangements either about 87% or about 30% of the time, which broadly matched IMGT annotations. A later analysis reported that several top co-occurrence clusters appeared linked to parvovirus B19, influenza, CMV and Epstein-Barr virus. In a later analysis, most CMV-associated TCR beta chains were found to appear HLA-restricted, with HLA associations seemingly driven largely by CMV exposure. In a later analysis, the rate of TCR association differed among HLA loci, with DRB1 alleles having the most associated TCRs and HLA-C alleles having the fewest. Seventeen rarely observed V segments, including chromosome 9 orphons, were excluded from the earlier analysis of approximately 600 of the donors because counts were too low. Immune exposure information for the cohort was limited to CMV serostatus. In the study, approximately 160 TCR beta chains were listed as associated with cytomegalovirus. The classifier was reported to diagnose cytomegalovirus status with high specificity and sensitivity in both the original cohort and the validation cohort. Most TCR sequences were seen in very few donors, while some public TCRs were found in many individuals. According to a later genetic analysis, donors in an Asian-associated ancestry cluster had fewer N-insertions in productive TCRs than the approximately 700-donor mean. It was suggested by the authors that the approach could potentially be generalized to other disease states and immunological phenotypes. A cluster of highly shared sequence variants was judged likely to be a technical artifact of the sequencing pipeline. Specific HLA alleles were associated with around 18,000 TCR beta sequences at a false discovery rate of 0.05 in a later analysis. A further reported finding was that TCR beta sequences accurately predicted the HLA-A and HLA-B alleles for most subjects in the first cohort. The 87-base-pair reads could not distinguish some IMGT-functional V segments, including TRBV6-2 and TRBV6-3, so those segments were excluded. Only TCR beta chains were sequenced in this cohort, and the absence of alpha or paired-chain data limited detectable features. A few of the identified cytomegalovirus-associated TCR beta chains were confirmed in vitro to be specific for cytomegalovirus antigens. Because HLA typing was missing for some donors at each locus, association tests included only the typed subset. The presence/absence analyses assumed that sequencing depth was roughly uniform across donors, and that assumption may not be true.

This TCR derives from a woman in her forties or fifties in good health and CMV-seropositive. The receptor chain draws on TRBV7-8 and TRBJ1-2, with 7 bases matching TRBD1. What was sequenced was PBMCs. CDR3 region: CASSQGAGGAYGYTF. The nucleotides read TGTGCCAGCAGCCAAGGGGCAGGGGGTGCCTATGGCTACACCTTC.